The 10 T cell receptor beta chains below come from one sample, sequenced in a study of metastatic and nonmetastatic thyroid tumors. Thyroid surgery had not been preceded by any treatment in any patient. TCRdb ran MiXCR on the PCR reads. The sample carries about 35,000 clones, less than 30% recorded once. The sample comprised blood. The origin of the receptors is a female donor with papillary thyroid cancer or a benign thyroid nodule (not recorded which). Some clones in this sample may be carry-over from other donors' samples.

The rearrangement joins TRBV20-1 to TRBJ1-4; D unclear. The V gene lost 1 base and the J gene lost 5 bases, with 11 bases spanning the gap. This CDR3 has 14 residues. Germline-derived CDR1 and CDR2 are DFQATT and SNEGSKA (reference sequence). The CDR3 nucleotides read TGCAGTGCTAGAGGGGATGGCCTAAATGAAAAACTGTTTTTT. It translates to CSARGDGLNEKLFF.

The chain links TRBV20-1 to TRBJ1-6; unclear D gene. CDR1 DFQATT and CDR2 SNEGSKA come from the germline V gene (reference sequence). Trimming pared 5 bases from V and 7 bases from J, leaving 12 bases between. The CDR3 loop spans 13 amino acids. In DNA, the CDR3 is TGCAGTGCTTCCGTGGTACACAATTCACCCCTCCACTTT. Its protein is CSASVVHNSPLHF.

By proportion, this clone is medium-sized (0.01 to 0.1%). V is TRBV30 and J is TRBJ1-2; 7 bases are shared with TRBD1. CDR1 and CDR2 (germline): GTSNPN, SVGIG (reference sequence). The junction had 7 bases not matched to a gene; V was cut back by 4 bases and J by 2 bases. The CDR3 extends over 14 amino acids. This chain's CDR3 is CAWNSRGLNYGYTF. CDR3 in DNA: TGTGCCTGGAACTCCAGGGGGTTAAACTATGGCTACACCTTC.

The sample holds one count of this clone. This chain uses TRBV13 with TRBJ1-5; TRBD1 matches 7 bases. V gave up 6 bases and J gave up 0 bases; unmatched junction bases: 14. CDR1 and CDR2 (germline): PRHDT, FYEKMQ (reference sequence). This CDR3 spans 18 amino acids. In DNA, the CDR3 is TGTGCCAGCAGTGAAGCTCCGGGACAGCCCTATAGCAATCAGCCCCAGCATTTT. This translates into CASSEAPGQPYSNQPQHF.

There are many counts of this clone. This chain uses TRBV19 with TRBJ2-1; D call uncertain. Germline V CDR1 and CDR2: LNHDA, SQIVND (reference sequence). V was shortened by 0 bases and J by 4 bases, with 4 bases between the two germline ends. CDR3 size: 13 residues. DNA for the CDR3: TGTGCCAGTAGTATAGATAGGTACAATGAGCAGTTCTTC. It yields the protein CASSIDRYNEQFF.

This clone was seen many times. This chain connects TRBV2 to TRBJ2-1; 11 bases line up with TRBD2. The CDR3 is made up of 16 amino acids. Germline-derived CDR1 and CDR2 are SNHLY and FYNNEI. Trimming removed 9 bases from V and 7 bases from J; junction bases left unmatched: 14. CDR3 in amino acids: CASSIRGLAAWNEQFF. For the CDR3, the DNA is TGTGCCAGTAGCATTAGGGGACTAGCGGCTTGGAATGAGCAGTTCTTC.

This clone appeared many times. The chain combines TRBV9 with TRBJ2-1; no clear D gene. Germline values: CDR1 SGDLS, CDR2 YYNGEE. The CDR3 is 11 residues long. The V and J ends lost 4 bases and 5 bases respectively, with 4 bases between them. In DNA, the CDR3 is TGTGCCAGCAGCATAGACAATGAGCAGTTCTTC. Translating it yields CASSIDNEQFF.

This clone was observed a handful of times. A much larger clonotype is one base distant, so this may be a read error. The sample has other DNA sequences that encode this CDR3 too. This chain uses TRBV20-1 with TRBJ2-5; 7 bases map to TRBD2. Germline CDR1 DFQATT, CDR2 SNEGSKA (reference sequence). The CDR3 spans 15 residues. J was trimmed by 5 bases and V by 1 base; bases with no gene match: 10. The DNA for the CDR3 is TGCAGTGCTAGAGGCCCCCAGCGGGGTAGGGAGACCCAGTACTTC. This sequence encodes CSARGPQRGRETQYF.

This clone showed up just a few times. The chain links TRBV6-1 to TRBJ1-2; weak D call: TRBD1 (5 bases). CDR1 is MNHNS and CDR2 is SASEGT in the germline V gene. This CDR3 has 14 amino acids. The V end was cut by 7 bases, the J end by 4 bases, with 16 bases between. For the CDR3, the DNA is TGTGCCAGCAATCCGGGGACGGGTTCCTATGGCTACACCTTC. This translates into CASNPGTGSYGYTF.

The V call is TRBV18, the J call TRBJ2-6, with D possibly being TRBD1 (6 bases). The CDR3 totals 20 residues. V was cut by 0 bases and J by 0 bases, with 18 bases left in between. In germline, CDR1 is KGHSH, CDR2 LQKENI. The CDR3: CASSPPVVLQGPSGANVLTF. The CDR3 DNA reads as TGTGCCAGCTCACCACCGGTAGTTTTACAGGGTCCCTCTGGGGCCAACGTCCTGACTTTC.